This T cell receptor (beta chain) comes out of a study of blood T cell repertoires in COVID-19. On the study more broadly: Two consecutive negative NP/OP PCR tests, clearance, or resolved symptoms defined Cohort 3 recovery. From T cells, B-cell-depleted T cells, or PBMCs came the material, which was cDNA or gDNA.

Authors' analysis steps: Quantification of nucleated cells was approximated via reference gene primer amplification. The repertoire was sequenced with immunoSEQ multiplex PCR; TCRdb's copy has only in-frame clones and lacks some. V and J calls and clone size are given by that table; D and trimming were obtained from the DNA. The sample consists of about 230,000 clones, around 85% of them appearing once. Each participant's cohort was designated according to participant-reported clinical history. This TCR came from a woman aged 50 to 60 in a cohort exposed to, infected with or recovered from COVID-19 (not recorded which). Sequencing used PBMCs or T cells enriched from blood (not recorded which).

The CDR3 DNA reads TGCGCCAGCAGCTTGGACAGGGCCCCAAATGAGCAGTTCTTC. It is translated as CASSLDRAPNEQFF. V and J are TRBV5-1 and TRBJ2-1; D perhaps matches TRBD1 (6 bases). V was pared by 0 bases and J by 7 bases, with 11 bases between. The germline V gene encodes CDR1 SGHRS and CDR2 YFSETQ. CDR3 length: 14 amino acids.